This T cell receptor (beta chain) originates from a study of CD8+ T cells in alopecia areata (dated by TCRdb to 2016 to 2019). General notes on the study: Treated patients were enrolled in an open-label pilot trial of oral tofacitinib, 5 to 10 mg twice daily, for moderate-to-severe alopecia areata. The RNA source kit depended on sample type: the PAXgene miRNA kit for fixed scalp, the miRNeasy kit for PBMCs, and the RNeasy kit for mouse skin. On the human side, TCRbeta sequencing was run on scalp tissue and on sorted CD4+ and CD8+ peripheral blood T cells from healthy controls and from alopecia areata patients with either patchy or totalis/universalis disease. Amplification of TCRbeta CDR3 regions was done by immunoSEQ multiplex PCR using 35 Vbeta forward primers and 13 Jbeta reverse primers. Clonality in the scalp was compared among normal scalp (n=4), patchy alopecia areata scalp (n=8), and alopecia totalis/universalis scalp (n=8). Tofacitinib was administered for 6 to 18 months, and 6 months of follow-up off drug were then conducted to assess delayed response and recurrence. Patients on tofacitinib were biopsied at baseline and after 4 and 24 weeks of treatment, and several of the patients also had a later scalp biopsy. In treated patients, disease severity was measured using the SALT score, which gives the percentage of scalp surface area affected. In both human patients and the C3H/HeJ mouse model, the study applied high-throughput TCRbeta sequencing to look at T cell clonal expansion in alopecia areata. The study at large found these results: Shared TCR sequences between patients were less evident than in mice, which may be partly attributable to HLA diversity in the patient population. The treated cohort was small, with a single nonresponder, so links between baseline CD8+ expansion and response need larger studies. Scalp clonality and the number of expanded CD8+ clones among the top 100 scalp clones were significantly decreased by tofacitinib. Compared with normal scalp, lesional scalp had higher clonality and more expanded CD8+ clones, particularly in alopecia totalis/universalis, a pattern that suggests antigenic drive. Unlike mouse skin, where gammadelta T cells dominate, normal human skin contains resident alphabeta T cells that get sequenced too, which complicates analysis of the scalp TCR repertoire. During tofacitinib treatment, many expanded lesional clones remained in scalp and blood, and this persistence may partly explain relapse after treatment is stopped.

Per the publication, the treatment or condition label means: oral pan-JAK inhibitor, 5-10 mg twice daily. Lesional scalp punch biopsies and peripheral blood were obtained from alopecia areata patients. PBMCs were isolated by density centrifugation and stained for CD3, CD4 and CD8, after which CD4+ and CD8+ T cells were sorted on a FACSAria. Worth noting for this clone: Its antigen target is currently unknown. The input lacks base qualities; no much larger clone sits a single base away.

The germline V gene provides CDR1 SQVTM and CDR2 ANQGSEA. The CDR3 starts with the cysteine, ends with the phenylalanine, and has 14 residues. The kept DNA is CDR3 alone, 42 bases in frame from the first base. From V the trimming removes 4 bases and from J it removes 6 bases, while the gene matches leave 6 bases of the junction unaccounted for. Libraries were built with the immunoSEQ multiplex PCR assay. For TCR sequencing, RNA was extracted from every sample and reverse transcribed into cDNA to serve as template. First-strand cDNA was synthesized with SuperScript III using a 2:1 mix of oligo-dT and random hexamers. A synthetic immune receptor repertoire was used to measure amplification bias, and any remaining bias was corrected computationally. The paper's data handling went like this. Raw reads were preprocessed to remove errors, and CDR3 was defined according to IMGT conventions as the region from the conserved cysteine to phenylalanine. Clonality was computed by normalizing Shannon entropy by log2 of the number of productive unique TCRs and subtracting the result from 1. Scalp TCRbeta sequences were cross-referenced with sorted blood CD4 and CD8 repertoires so that the CD4 or CD8 identity of scalp clones could be inferred. The table was pulled from immuneACCESS by TCRdb, which kept in-frame rearrangements only. Such tables lose some clones; where checked, under half of the loss comes from unresolved V genes, and the rest has no known cause. V, J and clone size are those of that table, while D and trimming were read from the DNA. The sample table lists some 58,000 clones, 35% to 55% of them with a count of one. Roughly 20% of the sample comes from the top ten.

The TCR sequence derives from a human donor with alopecia areata. The sample in question was CD8+ T cells sorted from blood, obtained at roughly week 36, from a patient treated with tofacitinib. The sequence links TRBV29-1 to TRBJ2-7; the junction holds 13 bases that match TRBD2. The encoded CDR3 is CSVAEGLAGVEQYF. The DNA sequence reads TGCAGCGTTGCAGAAGGACTAGCGGGAGTCGAGCAGTACTTC.